These 16 T cell receptor beta chains were sequenced from one sample in a study of shared clonotypes between healthy human individuals. Profiling relied on immunoSEQ multiplex PCR, and the TCRdb table lists in-frame clones only, not all of them. Among more than 900,000 clones, about 80% were seen once, and the ten largest hold roughly 0.55%. The specimen was memory CD4+ T cells from PBMCs. Documented subset: CD45RA-negative fraction. The receptor set was obtained from a young man in good health. Some clones in this sample may be carry-over from other donors' samples.

The J gene is TRBJ1-2, the V gene TRBV5-4, with D unresolved. CDR1 is SGHNT, CDR2 YYREEE, per germline (reference sequence). The V and J ends lost 2 bases and 2 bases respectively, with 7 bases between them. CDR3 size: 13 residues. This CDR3 is CASSFEGNYGYTF. The CDR3 DNA reads as TGTGCCAGCAGCTTCGAAGGAAACTATGGCTACACCTTC.

V is TRBV6-1 and J is TRBJ1-2; 8 bases match TRBD1. Germline assignment: CDR1 MNHNS and CDR2 SASEGT. The CDR3 extends over 14 amino acids. V lost 7 bases to trimming and J lost 7 bases; unmatched junction nucleotides: 11. In DNA form, the CDR3 reads TGTGCCAGCACCCAATCAGGGGGCGCCCGTGGCTACACCTTC. It specifies CASTQSGGARGYTF.

This rearrangement joins TRBV4-3 to TRBJ2-1; no definite D call. There are 11 residues in the CDR3. Looked up from germline, CDR1 is LGHNA and CDR2 is YSLEER. The V gene lost 0 bases and the J gene lost 11 bases, with 5 bases spanning the gap. The CDR3 nucleotides are TGCGCCAGCAGCCAAGATGCACAGCAGTTCTTC. Its translation is CASSQDAQQFF.

This sequence joins TRBV9 and TRBJ2-1; 9 positions agree with TRBD2. The germline V gene encodes CDR1 SGDLS and CDR2 YYNGEE. The V segment lost 0 bases and the J segment 4 bases; nucleotides outside the gene matches: 5. The CDR3 loop spans 16 amino acids. This chain's CDR3 is CASSVDSSGAYNEQFF. Here the CDR3 DNA reads TGTGCCAGCAGCGTAGATTCTAGCGGGGCGTACAATGAGCAGTTCTTC.

The chain recombines TRBV5-1 with TRBJ2-7; no definite D call. V lost 4 bases to trimming and J lost 0 bases, with 8 bases between them. The CDR3 has 13 residues. Germline V gene lookup returns CDR1 SGHRS and CDR2 YFSETQ. The CDR3 protein is CASSDPNSYEQYF. The CDR3 DNA reads TGCGCCAGCAGCGATCCAAACTCCTACGAGCAGTACTTC.

The chain couples TRBV7-3 to TRBJ2-2; D unresolved. Germline V gene sequence: CDR1 SGHTA, CDR2 FQGTGA. The CDR3 loop spans 15 amino acids. With 1 base removed from V and 6 bases from J, the gap between germline ends came to 12 bases. The CDR3 sequence is CASSLNPAVAGELFF. CDR3 coding DNA: TGTGCCAGCAGCTTAAACCCCGCGGTGGCCGGGGAGCTGTTTTTT. Full variable domain (outside the CDR3, taken from reference TRBV7-3 and TRBJ2-2): GAGVSQTPSNKVTEKGKYVELRCDPISGHTALYWYRQSLGQGPEFLIYFQGTGAADDSGLPNDRFFAVRPEGSVSTLKIQRTERGDSAVYLCASSLNPAVAGELFFGEGSRLTVL.

The chain combines TRBV7-9 with TRBJ2-5; TRBD1 matches at 8 bases. There are 13 residues in the CDR3. Trimming removed 4 bases from V and 5 bases from J; junction bases left unmatched: 3. Germline-derived CDR1 and CDR2 are SEHNR and FQNEAQ (reference sequence). The CDR3 protein is CASSSQGVETQYF. In DNA form, the CDR3 reads TGTGCCAGCAGCTCACAGGGGGTTGAGACCCAGTACTTC.

The chain carries TRBV5-6 and TRBJ2-3; 11 positions agree with TRBD2. The CDR3 totals 15 residues. The J segment lost 3 bases and the V segment lost 3 bases, leaving 3 bases of the junction unmatched. The germline CDR1 and CDR2 sequences are SGHDT and YYEEEE. Written as DNA, the CDR3 is TGTGCCAGCAGCTATAGCGGGAGGGGGACAGATACGCAGTATTTT. It translates to CASSYSGRGTDTQYF.

This clone appeared a few times. The chain recombines TRBV30 with TRBJ2-7; TRBD2 matches 10 bases. With V trimmed by 2 bases and J by 7 bases, 11 bases remained unmatched. The CDR3 runs to 15 residues. The germline CDR1 and CDR2 sequences are GTSNPN and SVGIG (reference sequence). CDR3 in amino acids: CAWSFASGSSGEQYF. Written as DNA, the CDR3 is TGTGCCTGGAGTTTTGCTAGCGGGAGTTCGGGGGAGCAGTACTTC.

A few counts support this clone. The same CDR3 is also encoded by other DNA sequences in this sample. CDR3 sequence (DNA): TGTGCCAGCAGCCTTACCCCGGGCTATGGCTACACCTTC. This sequence encodes CASSLTPGYGYTF. The chain employs TRBV27 and TRBJ1-2, with D unclear. Germline lookup yields CDR1 MNHEY and CDR2 SMNVEV (reference sequence). Trimming took off 6 bases at V and 4 bases at J, with 12 bases between the two ends. The CDR3 is 13 residues long.

The chain joins TRBV7-3 to TRBJ2-2, with 8 bases aligning to TRBD1. Germline V gene sequence: CDR1 SGHTA, CDR2 FQGTGA. With 6 bases clipped from V and 7 bases from J, the junction kept 7 bases outside the gene matches. This CDR3 comprises 14 residues. CDR3 in amino acids: CASRFRGQSGELFF. The CDR3 coding sequence is TGTGCCAGCAGGTTCAGGGGGCAGAGCGGGGAGCTGTTTTTT.

V usage is TRBV7-8 and J usage is TRBJ2-7; TRBD2 is a possible D gene (5 bases). The CDR3 has 16 amino acids. In germline, CDR1 is SGHVS, CDR2 FQNEAQ. V was clipped by 2 bases and J by 0 bases, with 14 bases between them. This CDR3 reads CASSLFLAISSYEQYF. CDR3 nucleotide sequence: TGTGCCAGCAGCTTATTCTTAGCGATTAGCTCCTACGAGCAGTACTTC. The full variable domain, with the rest looked up from reference TRBV7-8 and TRBJ2-7, is GAGVSQSPRYKVAKRGQDVALRCDPISGHVSLFWYQQALGQGPEFLTYFQNEAQLDKSGLPSDRFFAERPEGSVSTLKIQRTQQEDSAVYLCASSLFLAISSYEQYFGPGTRLTVT.

This chain uses TRBV20-1 with TRBJ2-7; tentatively, D is TRBD1 or TRBD2 (5 bases each). The V gene's germline CDR1 is DFQATT and CDR2 SNEGSKA (reference sequence). V lost 5 bases, J lost 7 bases, and 12 bases lay in between. The CDR3 length is 11 residues. CDR3 sequence reads: CSARRDPEQYF. The CDR3 nucleotides read TGCAGTGCTCGCCGGGACCCTGAGCAGTACTTC.

The chain is built from TRBV30 and TRBJ2-6; no clear D. V lost 3 bases and J 2 bases, leaving 5 bases between the germline ends. The CDR3 totals 13 residues. Germline CDR1 and CDR2: GTSNPN and SVGIG (reference sequence). CDR3 loop: CAWRATGANVLTF. The CDR3 DNA reads as TGTGCCTGGAGGGCAACTGGGGCCAACGTCCTGACTTTC.

This chain connects TRBV7-7 to TRBJ2-5, with no clear D. The CDR3 covers 13 residues. Trimming cost V 1 base and J 5 bases, with 8 bases left between them. Per the germline V gene, CDR1 is SSHAT and CDR2 is FNYEAQ (reference sequence). The CDR3 reads CASSLGLQETQYF. CDR3 nucleotide sequence: TGTGCCAGCAGCTTAGGGCTCCAGGAGACCCAGTACTTC.

V and J are TRBV6-6 and TRBJ2-6; D not resolved. In germline, CDR1 is MNHNY, CDR2 SVGAGI (reference sequence). This CDR3 is 15 amino acids long. Trimming shortened V by 6 bases and J by 4 bases, and 13 bases separated the two germline ends. The CDR3 DNA reads as TGTGCCAGCAGCGAAGGGCCTCCCGGGGCCAACGTCCTGACTTTC. Its protein is CASSEGPPGANVLTF.